The clone carrying this T cell receptor beta chain appeared a few times. The target antigen is unknown. These data belong to a study of T-cell memory formation after mild COVID-19. Notes on the study in general: Still unconfirmed is whether the second-wave clones peaking on day 37 recognized SARS-CoV-2. Within pre-infection memory, some responding clones were found, suggesting cross-reactive memory joined.

From 5'RACE with constant-segment primers came TCR alpha and TCR beta cDNA libraries that carried sample barcodes and UMIs. TCRdb analysed the 5' RACE reads with MiXCR anew, one entry per CDR3 protein. In the table there are 30,000 to 50,000 distinct CDR3 sequences, around 6.1% of which are singletons. Germline-derived CDR1 and CDR2 are SGHRS and YFSETQ. This CDR3 is 15 amino acids long. V lost 0 bases, J lost 0 bases, and 1 base stayed unmatched. The sample comprised PBMCs or a T cell subset sorted from them (not recorded which). This TCR came from an adult who had mild COVID-19 (a few samples of this study predate the infection). Cell type and time point are not known. The V gene is TRBV5-1, the J gene TRBJ2-5, with 8 nucleotides matching TRBD2. CDR3 loop: CASSLGGLDQETQYF. In DNA, the CDR3 is TGCGCCAGCAGCTTGGGGGGACTAGACCAAGAGACCCAGTACTTC.